These 27 T cell receptor beta chains share one sample of origin, sequenced in a study of cytomegalovirus exposure and HLA in healthy donors (dated by TCRdb to 2017 to 2019). The library was obtained by the immunoSEQ multiplex PCR assay. The multiplex PCR relied on a mix of 60 forward primers for TCR Vbeta segments and 13 reverse primers for TCR Jbeta segments. What TCRdb holds here is the immuneACCESS table cut down to in-frame rearrangements. Part of the clones is not present; checked against another copy, under half of the missing clones reflect an unresolved V gene, and the others are unexplained. The sample table lists tens of thousands of clones, around three quarters of them with a count of one. The ten largest clones add up to roughly 22% of the sample. Source material: PBMCs. The receptor set was obtained from a woman in her fifties or sixties in good health and CMV-seropositive.

This chain connects TRBV7-3 to TRBJ2-5; D is ambiguous. Germline V gene sequence: CDR1 SGHTA, CDR2 FQGTGA. This CDR3 contains 13 residues. Trimming pared 0 bases from V and 1 base from J, leaving 3 bases between. CDR3 sequence: CASSLTAQETQYF. The CDR3 nucleotides are TGTGCCAGCAGCTTAACGGCCCAAGAGACCCAGTACTTC.

The chain uses TRBV18 and TRBJ1-2; 9 bases are shared with TRBD1. V trimming: 3 bases; J trimming: 6 bases; junction bases outside the gene matches: 2. The CDR3 has 13 amino acids. Germline assignment: CDR1 KGHSH and CDR2 LQKENI. CDR3 nucleotides: TGTGCCAGCTCACCGACAGGGGGAGATGGCTACACCTTC. Amino acid sequence: CASSPTGGDGYTF.

This rearrangement joins TRBV4-3 to TRBJ1-3; maybe TRBD1 (5 bases). This CDR3 has 15 amino acids. The germline gives CDR1 LGHNA, CDR2 YSLEER. V was cut by 0 bases and J by 2 bases, with 8 bases left in between. This chain's CDR3 is CASSQDQGTGNTIYF. The CDR3, as DNA: TGCGCCAGCAGCCAAGATCAGGGCACTGGAAACACCATATATTTT.

V and J are TRBV28 and TRBJ2-6; tentative D call: TRBD1 (5 bases). V lost 6 bases, J lost 0 bases, and 9 bases lay in between. Germline CDR1 and CDR2: MDHEN and SYDVKM. CDR3 length: 15 residues. CDR3 protein: CASSRDSSGANVLTF. The CDR3 DNA follows: TGTGCCAGCAGCCGCGACAGCTCTGGGGCCAACGTCCTGACTTTC.

The rearrangement links TRBV11-2 to TRBJ2-2; D perhaps matches TRBD1 (5 bases). Germline CDR1 and CDR2: SGHAT and FQNNGV. V was clipped by 7 bases and J by 4 bases, with 22 bases between them. The CDR3 has 17 amino acids. The CDR3 protein is CASTRLGQGGSTGELFF. CDR3 in DNA: TGTGCCAGCACCCGCTTGGGTCAGGGTGGTAGCACCGGGGAGCTGTTTTTT.

This clone was detected a few times. The chain carries TRBV28 and TRBJ2-2; 9 bases map to TRBD2. This CDR3 has 18 residues. CDR1 and CDR2 (germline): MDHEN, SYDVKM. V trimming: 7 bases; J trimming: 7 bases; junction bases outside the gene matches: 19. In DNA form, the CDR3 reads TGTGCCAGCATCCCTACCGGGACTAGCAGAGGTCTATACGGGGAGCTGTTTTTT. Its translation is CASIPTGTSRGLYGELFF.

This sequence joins TRBV25-1 and TRBJ1-1, with D unresolved. Germline V lookup: CDR1 MGHDK, CDR2 SYGVNS. This CDR3 has 11 amino acids. Trimming took 2 bases from V and 11 from J, leaving 9 bases between them. The CDR3 loop is CASSERHGAFF. Written as DNA, the CDR3 is TGTGCCAGCAGTGAACGCCACGGGGCTTTCTTT.

The chain joins TRBV4-1 to TRBJ2-7; D is possibly TRBD2 (5 bases). Germline V gene sequence: CDR1 MGHRA, CDR2 YSYEKL. This CDR3 contains 16 residues. The V gene lost 1 base and the J gene lost 3 bases, with 16 bases spanning the gap. The CDR3 here is CASSQGVQRGNYEQYF. DNA of the CDR3: TGCGCCAGCAGCCAAGGGGTGCAGCGAGGGAACTACGAGCAGTACTTC.

The chain combines TRBV5-1 with TRBJ2-1; D ambiguous. Germline lookup yields CDR1 SGHRS and CDR2 YFSETQ. The V and J ends lost 8 bases and 6 bases respectively, with 9 bases between them. The CDR3 sequence is 11 residues long. This CDR3 is CASLLGNEQFF. As DNA, the CDR3 is TGCGCCAGTCTACTTGGCAATGAGCAGTTCTTC.

The chain uses TRBV7-2 and TRBJ2-3, with 9 positions matching TRBD1. CDR3 size: 17 residues. Trimming removed 4 bases from V and 1 base from J; junction bases left unmatched: 9. From germline, CDR1 is SGHTA and CDR2 FQGNSA. CDR3 residues: CASSSGQGRWGTDTQYF. The CDR3 DNA sequence: TGTGCCAGCAGCTCCGGACAGGGGAGGTGGGGCACAGATACGCAGTATTTT.

V gene TRBV5-1 combines with J gene TRBJ2-2, with D possibly matching TRBD2 (5 bases). V dropped 0 bases and J dropped 6 bases, with 18 bases sitting between them. The germline V gene encodes CDR1 SGHRS and CDR2 YFSETQ. The CDR3 is 17 amino acids. The CDR3 region is CASSLVVISATSGELFF. As DNA, the CDR3 is TGCGCCAGCAGCTTGGTCGTTATTAGCGCGACCTCCGGGGAGCTGTTTTTT.

This rearrangement joins TRBV7-3 to TRBJ2-3; TRBD1 might be the D (6 bases). Germline V gene sequence: CDR1 SGHTA, CDR2 FQGTGA. The CDR3 runs 13 residues. V was cut by 8 bases and J by 1 base, with 10 bases left in between. The CDR3 sequence: CASGGGGTDTQYF. For the CDR3, the DNA is TGTGCCAGCGGGGGCGGAGGCACAGATACGCAGTATTTT.

The V and J genes are TRBV10-3 and TRBJ1-1, with TRBD1 matching 9 bases. The junction had 9 bases not matched to a gene; V was cut back by 7 bases and J by 6 bases. The CDR3 spans 14 residues. Per germline, CDR1 ENHRY and CDR2 SYGVKD. The CDR3 nucleotides are TGTGCCATCAAACAGGGGGCGAATTTTCCTGAAGCTTTCTTT. This gives the protein CAIKQGANFPEAFF.

This chain connects TRBV4-1 to TRBJ2-7; possible D gene TRBD1, 6 bases. The CDR3 runs to 15 residues. V was cut by 0 bases and J by 5 bases, with 14 bases left in between. Germline CDR1 and CDR2: MGHRA and YSYEKL. This CDR3 is CASSQDSPRQDEQYF. As DNA, the CDR3 is TGCGCCAGCAGCCAAGATTCCCCGAGACAGGACGAGCAGTACTTC.

This chain uses TRBV7-9 with TRBJ1-1; 7 nucleotides match TRBD1. Germline assignment: CDR1 SEHNR and CDR2 FQNEAQ (reference sequence). This CDR3 is built from 12 residues. V lost 11 bases, J lost 11 bases, and 14 bases stayed unmatched. Here the CDR3 DNA reads TGTGCCGGCGACTGGACAGGTGTGGGGGCTTTCTTT. This translates into CAGDWTGVGAFF.

The CDR3 sequence is CASSCGSTDTQYF. The DNA for the CDR3 is TGCGCCAGCAGCTGCGGCAGCACAGATACGCAGTATTTT. The J gene is TRBJ2-3, the V gene TRBV4-1; D call uncertain. Per the germline V gene, CDR1 is MGHRA and CDR2 is YSYEKL. The CDR3 runs to 13 residues. The V end lost 5 bases, the J end lost 0 bases, and 6 bases lay between the germline ends.

This chain joins TRBV19 and TRBJ1-4; D is undetermined. The V end was cut by 5 bases, the J end by 8 bases, with 6 bases between. Germline-derived CDR1 and CDR2 are LNHDA and SQIVND (reference sequence). The CDR3 covers 11 residues. CDR3 nucleotide sequence: TGTGCCAGTAGTTTCCTCGAAAAACTGTTTTTT. Its protein product is CASSFLEKLFF. Variable domain in full (rest from reference TRBV19 and TRBJ1-4): DGGITQSPKYLFRKEGQNVTLSCEQNLNHDAMYWYRQDPGQGLRLIYYSQIVNDFQKGDIAEGYSVSREKKESFPLTVTSAQKNPTAFYLCASSFLEKLFFGSGTQLSVL.

The chain links TRBV9 to TRBJ2-7; D is uncertain. Between the trimmed V and J ends, which lost 0 bases and 3 bases, there was a span of 7 bases. CDR1 and CDR2 from the germline V gene are SGDLS and YYNGEE. The CDR3 consists of 13 residues. CDR3 loop: CASSVGAGYEQYF. The CDR3 DNA reads TGTGCCAGCAGCGTAGGGGCCGGCTACGAGCAGTACTTC.

The V call is TRBV2, the J call TRBJ2-2; 9 positions agree with TRBD1. Germline V lookup: CDR1 SNHLY, CDR2 FYNNEI. The J segment lost 6 bases and the V segment lost 4 bases, leaving 6 bases of the junction unmatched. The CDR3 totals 15 residues. Here the CDR3 DNA reads TGTGCCAGCAGTGGGACAGGGGCACTCGCCGGGGAGCTGTTTTTT. Its protein is CASSGTGALAGELFF.

The table lists this clone with a few counts. J is TRBJ1-4 and V is TRBV5-1, with TRBD1 matching 10 bases. Trimming removed 0 bases from V and 8 bases from J; junction bases left unmatched: 4. Germline V lookup: CDR1 SGHRS, CDR2 YFSETQ. The CDR3 runs 15 residues. This chain's CDR3 is CASSLGQGAREKLFF. In DNA, the CDR3 is TGCGCCAGCAGCTTGGGACAGGGGGCGAGGGAAAAACTGTTTTTT.

This chain joins TRBV30 and TRBJ2-1, with 12 bases fitting TRBD2. This CDR3 region has 14 residues. Germline trimming cut 4 bases from V and 7 bases from J; bases unmatched to any gene: 5. The germline V gene has CDR1 GTSNPN and CDR2 SVGIG (reference sequence). This CDR3 is CAWKTSGRRNEQFF. The CDR3 nucleotides are TGTGCCTGGAAGACTAGCGGGAGAAGAAATGAGCAGTTCTTC.

V is TRBV2 and J is TRBJ2-7; 8 nucleotides line up with TRBD1. Per the germline V gene, CDR1 is SNHLY and CDR2 is FYNNEI. Germline trimming cut 5 bases from V and 6 bases from J; bases unmatched to any gene: 15. The CDR3 extends over 16 amino acids. Here the CDR3 DNA reads TGTGCCAGCAGTCCTACTAGACAGGGGCCTGTCGTCGAGCAGTACTTC. Its translation is CASSPTRQGPVVEQYF. Filled out from reference TRBV2 and TRBJ2-7, the complete variable domain reads EPEVTQTPSHQVTQMGQEVILRCVPISNHLYFYWYRQILGQKVEFLVSFYNNEISEKSEIFDDQFSVERPDGSNFTLKIRSTKLEDSAMYFCASSPTRQGPVVEQYFGPGTRLTVT.

The V call is TRBV6-1, the J call TRBJ1-2; possible D gene TRBD1, 5 bases. The CDR3 has 16 amino acids. V was shortened by 2 bases and J by 1 base, with 14 bases between the two germline ends. Germline V gene sequence: CDR1 MNHNS, CDR2 SASEGT. For the CDR3, the DNA is TGTGCCAGCAGTGAAAAGTTTGGGGCCTTTAACTATGGCTACACCTTC. Translated: CASSEKFGAFNYGYTF.

The chain is built from TRBV2 and TRBJ2-7, with TRBD2 identical over 9 bases. The CDR3 length is 13 residues. V was clipped by 8 bases and J by 5 bases; unmatched bases: 7. Germline V gene data show CDR1 as SNHLY and CDR2 as FYNNEI. As DNA, the CDR3 is TGTGCCAGCTCGACTAGCGGTTATCACGAGCAGTACTTC. As protein: CASSTSGYHEQYF.

CDR3 nucleotide sequence: TGTGCCAGCAGCTATATCCTGACAGGTAGCACAGATACGCAGTATTTT. Translating gives CASSYILTGSTDTQYF. The chain is built from TRBV5-4 and TRBJ2-3; D is perhaps TRBD1 (6 bases). The length of the CDR3 is 16 residues. V dropped 3 bases and J dropped 0 bases, with 14 bases sitting between them. The germline V gene has CDR1 SGHNT and CDR2 YYREEE (reference sequence).

The chain uses TRBV19 and TRBJ1-5; possible D gene TRBD1, 6 bases. Germline V CDR1 and CDR2: LNHDA, SQIVND (reference sequence). Trimming took 7 bases from V and 2 from J, leaving 21 bases between them. This CDR3 is 17 amino acids long. CDR3 residues: CASIARGSPKGNQPQHF. For the CDR3, the DNA is TGTGCCAGTATCGCCAGGGGCTCCCCAAAGGGCAATCAGCCCCAGCATTTT.

The chain uses TRBV11-1 and TRBJ1-2; D gene uncertain. V was pared by 3 bases and J by 1 base, with 6 bases between. The V gene's germline CDR1 is SGHAT and CDR2 FQDESV (reference sequence). This CDR3 is built from 13 residues. The DNA for the CDR3 is TGTGCCAGCAGCTTGAGGGTTAACTATGGCTACACCTTC. Translating it yields CASSLRVNYGYTF.